Listed below are T cell receptor beta chains from one sample, sequenced in a study of blood T cell repertoires in COVID-19. TCRdb keeps only in-frame clones here, not all; method: immunoSEQ multiplex PCR. The profile shows about 200,000 clones, 86% of them singletons. Sequences were obtained from PBMCs or T cells enriched from blood (not recorded which). These receptor sequences come from a man aged 35 to 55 with acute COVID-19. CDR3s leave out the opening cysteine and the closing phenylalanine or tryptophan. Fields, in order: V gene, J gene, CDR3 protein.

TRBV9	TRBJ2-1	ASSVTSGSWSYNEQF
TRBV6-6	TRBJ1-1	ASSYSRLGGDTEAF
TRBV5-7	TRBJ1-1	AIKDGSLNTEAF
TRBV3-1/TRBV3-2	TRBJ2-4	ASSPDLAKNIQY
TRBV10-3	TRBJ1-2	ATEDRVGYGYT
TRBV7-9	TRBJ2-5	ASITGETQY
TRBV7-2	TRBJ1-2	ASSSTYGYT
TRBV24-1	TRBJ2-1	ATGPTGGTYNEQF
TRBV9	TRBJ2-1	ASSLPRAGDNEQF
TRBV5-6	TRBJ1-4	ASSLLGQGRTNEKLF
TRBV7-9	TRBJ2-5	ASGETQY
TRBV2	TRBJ1-2	ASIPGATVNGYT
TRBV11-2	TRBJ2-1	ASSLDGLVLF
TRBV28	TRBJ1-1	ASSLDTGTPNTEAF
TRBV28	TRBJ2-7	ASSTGTSGRVTYEQY
TRBV24-1	TRBJ1-5	ATSSDRVYQPQH
TRBV7-2	TRBJ2-7	ASSPGTSGRVEQY
TRBV28	TRBJ1-1	AIQGAVGTEAF
TRBV9	TRBJ2-3	ASSTESGRLGDTQY
TRBV11-2	TRBJ1-2	ASSSSPAGNYGYT
TRBV7-2	TRBJ2-1	ASSKGSGNLNEQF
TRBV29-1	TRBJ1-2	SVEGNYGYT
TRBV7-7	TRBJ1-1	ASSSRRNTEAF